This T cell receptor beta chain was sequenced during a study of T-cell memory formation after mild COVID-19 (dated by TCRdb to about 2021). Study-wide context: TCR sequence clusters from the two donors were largely donor specific. The cohort was made up of two young adult volunteers, one female and one male, who were previously healthy. Longitudinal TCRalpha and TCRbeta repertoire sequencing tracked T-cell clones expanding and contracting after mild COVID-19 in a couple of donors. Paper-wide results and their limitations: SARS-CoV-2 specificity was not confirmed for the second-wave clones peaking on day 37. From day 15 to 85, contracting clones showed balanced CD4/CD8 phenotypes, whereas a second wave of clones that expanded from day 15 to 37 leaned towards CD4+. Some responding clones were found in pre-infection memory, which suggests that pre-existing cross-reactive memory T cells took part in the SARS-CoV-2 response. The study included only a couple of mild cases, and larger cohorts that include severe cases with pre-infection samples were judged to be necessary. Contracting CD4+ clones appeared mostly in the CM and EM memory subsets, whereas CD8+ clones were enriched in EMRA.

Only a few counts were recorded for this clonotype. The specificity of this receptor is unknown. No base quality values were provided; no much bigger clone lies one nucleotide off. The sequencer listed for this sample is Illumina NovaSeq 6000. cDNA libraries for TCRalpha and TCRbeta were prepared by 5'RACE using constant-segment primers, with sample barcodes and unique molecular identifiers added. Trizol reagent was used to extract RNA from every sample. The libraries were amplified in two PCR steps, and the second step added a second sample barcode and Illumina TruSeq adapters. Sequencing of libraries was performed on an Illumina NovaSeq with 2 x 150 bp paired-end reads. The paper's processing steps were these. The reads were demultiplexed and collapsed into UMI-guided consensus sequences using migec v1.2.7. Using mixcr v2.1.11, the UMI consensuses were aligned to TRA and TRB V and J templates and assembled into clonotypes. A clonotype was counted as expanded or contracted only if both edgeR and NoisET called the change significant, with noise models trained on biological replicates. For edgeR calls, a false discovery rate-adjusted p below 0.01 and a log2 fold-change threshold of 1 were applied. As an exploratory analysis of dynamics, max-normalized trajectories of the 1000 most abundant clonotypes were examined with PCA combined with hierarchical clustering. Separately sequenced CD4+ and CD8+ repertoires were used to assign the CD4 or CD8 phenotype of responding clones. The public sequencing data were trimmed at Q25 with fastp and processed into clonotypes with MiXCR by TCRdb, which kept only in-frame beta chains. Records with the same CDR3 protein are collapsed into one entry carrying the most frequent genes and DNA. TCRdb, not the authors, supplied the V and J calls. The sample includes about 240,000 distinct CDR3 sequences, with 8% to 9.5% observed a single time. The top ten hold around 20% of the sample.

PBMCs were isolated by Ficoll-Paque density gradient centrifugation. Sequenced: PBMCs or a T cell subset sorted from them (not recorded which). This TCR derives from a man in his late teens or twenties who had mild COVID-19 (a few samples of this study predate the infection). The sample titles of this study are shuffled in the database, so cell type and time point are left out; the donor was told from shared clones.

The bases are TGTGCCAGCAGCTTAGGTCCCGTGACAGGGCGCGCAGATACGCAGTATTTT. This yields the protein CASSLGPVTGRADTQYF. The chain uses TRBV7-6 and TRBJ2-3; a stretch of 7 junction bases matches TRBD1. Reading the germline V gene gives CDR1 SGHVS and CDR2 FNYEAQ. The V end gives up 1 base and the J end 4 bases, leaving 11 bases in the junction not matched to a gene. The CDR3 contains 17 residues, cysteine and phenylalanine counted. Solely the CDR3 DNA is kept, with 51 bases framed from the first base.